This entry lists 17 T cell receptor beta chains sequenced from one sample in a study of OX40 agonist ivuxolimab in advanced cancers. Method: immunoSEQ multiplex PCR; TCRdb's copy keeps in-frame clones and lacks some. The sample records tens of thousands of clones, roughly nine tenths being singletons. This sample comprised CD4+ or CD8+ T cells sorted from blood, obtained in a trial of the OX40 agonist ivuxolimab. These receptors originate from an adult with an advanced solid tumor such as melanoma, head and neck, liver or kidney cancer.

The chain is built from TRBV15 and TRBJ2-3; 7 bases are shared with TRBD1. J lost 4 bases, V lost 3 bases, and 13 bases had no gene match. The CDR3 totals 17 residues. The V gene's germline CDR1 is LNHNV and CDR2 YYDKDF (reference sequence). CDR3 sequence (DNA): TGTGCCACCAGCAGGGCTACCACAGGGGTTTTAGCAGATACGCAGTATTTT. Translating gives CATSRATTGVLADTQYF.

The rearrangement links TRBV5-8 to TRBJ1-1; D is uncertain. The CDR3 length is 12 residues. Germline V gene lookup returns CDR1 SGHTS and CDR2 YDEGEE. V gave up 3 bases and J gave up 1 base, with 4 bases separating them. CDR3: CASSYQNTEAFF. As DNA, the CDR3 is TGTGCCAGCAGCTACCAGAACACTGAAGCTTTCTTT.

The CDR3 sequence is CASSLLEQYF. DNA for the CDR3: TGTGCCAGCAGCTTGCTGGAGCAGTACTTC. The chain is built from TRBV5-6 and TRBJ2-7; no clear D. The CDR3 length is 10 residues. V shed 1 base and J shed 7 bases, with 3 bases lying between them. Germline CDR1 and CDR2: SGHDT and YYEEEE.

As for this clone: One end of the junction fails to match germline, which may point to a read error. The J gene is TRBJ2-2, the V gene TRBV7-7; D may be TRBD1 (6 bases). Germline-derived CDR1 and CDR2 are SSHAT and FNYEAQ (reference sequence). This CDR3 is 15 amino acids long. Written as DNA, the CDR3 is TGTGCTAGCAGCTTCGGACAGCCCAACACCGGGGAGCTGTTTTTT. It codes for CASSFGQPNTGELFF. Full variable domain (rest looked up from reference TRBV7-7 and TRBJ2-2): GAGVSQSPRYKVTKRGQDVTLRCDPISSHATLYWYQQALGQGPEFLTYFNYEAQPDKSGLPSDRFSAERPEGSISTLTIQRTEQRDSAMYRCASSFGQPNTGELFFGEGSRLTVL.

This sequence joins TRBV11-3 and TRBJ1-2; D ambiguous. Germline loops: CDR1 SGHNT, CDR2 YENEEA. The CDR3 is made up of 15 amino acids. The V end was cut by 5 bases, the J end by 5 bases, with 18 bases between. CDR3 coding DNA: TGTGCCAGCAGCCCCCGGGAGGGCAGAACTTATGGCTACACCTTC. This translates into CASSPREGRTYGYTF.

V usage is TRBV7-2 and J usage is TRBJ1-6; 12 bases line up with TRBD1. The CDR3 is 17 amino acids. The germline gives CDR1 SGHTA, CDR2 FQGNSA. Losses at the gene ends were 5 bases for V and 4 bases for J; bases not matched to a gene: 6. The CDR3 loop is CASSPGTGGGYNSPLHF. The CDR3 coding sequence is TGTGCCAGCAGCCCGGGGACAGGGGGCGGATATAATTCACCCCTCCACTTT.

This chain links TRBV5-5 with TRBJ2-3, with 9 nucleotides matching TRBD2. Trimming took 4 bases from V and 0 from J; bases not matched to a gene: 6. This CDR3 spans 16 amino acids. From germline, CDR1 is SGHKS and CDR2 YYEKEE (reference sequence). Written as DNA, the CDR3 is TGTGCCAGCAGCCCCCGGACTAGCGCGAGCACAGATACGCAGTATTTT. It encodes CASSPRTSASTDTQYF.

V and J are TRBV18 and TRBJ1-1; D call uncertain. This CDR3 spans 12 amino acids. Germline V CDR1 and CDR2: KGHSH, LQKENI. Between the trimmed V and J ends, which lost 4 bases and 2 bases, there was a span of 5 bases. CDR3 sequence (DNA): TGTGCCAGCTCACTATCAAACACTGAAGCTTTCTTT. Residues: CASSLSNTEAFF.

The V and J genes are TRBV7-6 and TRBJ2-5; 14 bases match TRBD2. Unmatched junction bases numbered 2, after V lost 3 bases and J lost 2 bases. This CDR3 is 16 amino acids long. Looked up from germline, CDR1 is SGHVS and CDR2 is FNYEAQ. CDR3 nucleotides: TGTGCCAGCAGCTTTGGGACTAGCGGGGGACAAGAGACCCAGTACTTC. Residues: CASSFGTSGGQETQYF.

Concerning this clone itself: The same CDR3 is also encoded by other DNA sequences in this sample. The CDR3 here is CASSRAGETYEQYF. In DNA form, the CDR3 reads TGTGCCAGTTCGAGGGCGGGGGAAACCTACGAGCAGTACTTC. The chain carries TRBV19 and TRBJ2-7; 7 nucleotides agree with TRBD2. V shed 8 bases and J 2 bases; nucleotides not matched to a gene: 9. This CDR3 comprises 14 residues. The germline gives CDR1 LNHDA, CDR2 SQIVND (reference sequence).

The V and J genes are TRBV19 and TRBJ2-7, with TRBD1 matching 8 bases. There are 14 residues in the CDR3. J lost 1 base, V lost 5 bases, and 4 bases had no gene match. CDR1 and CDR2 from the germline V gene are LNHDA and SQIVND (reference sequence). In DNA, the CDR3 is TGTGCCAGTAGTTTGCGACAGGGGTCCTACGAGCAGTACTTC. Protein product: CASSLRQGSYEQYF.

The chain is built from TRBV19 and TRBJ1-2; 12 nucleotides agree with TRBD1. Germline trimming cut 7 bases from V and 8 bases from J; bases unmatched to any gene: 11. CDR1 and CDR2 from the germline V gene are LNHDA and SQIVND (reference sequence). The CDR3 covers 15 residues. CDR3 coding DNA: TGTGCCAGTACCCCGCCCGGGACAGGGGGCGAAGGCTACACCTTC. Amino acids: CASTPPGTGGEGYTF.

CDR3 sequence reads: CATGGLAGREVYIQYF. The CDR3 region has the DNA TGTGCCACTGGGGGACTAGCGGGAAGAGAAGTATACATTCAGTACTTC. The V gene is TRBV19, the J gene TRBJ2-4, with 13 bases lining up with TRBD2. The CDR3 is made up of 16 amino acids. CDR1 LNHDA and CDR2 SQIVND come from the germline V gene (reference sequence). V lost 10 bases, J lost 8 bases, and 14 bases stayed unmatched.

This chain links TRBV18 with TRBJ1-1; the match to TRBD1 covers 8 bases. Germline loops: CDR1 KGHSH, CDR2 LQKENI. This CDR3 has 15 residues. V was pared by 3 bases and J by 0 bases, with 3 bases of the junction left unmatched. CDR3 coding DNA: TGTGCCAGCTCACCGGCAGGGGGCATGAACACTGAAGCTTTCTTT. Translation gives CASSPAGGMNTEAFF.

This clone was observed once. The chain employs TRBV19 and TRBJ2-2; D perhaps matches TRBD2 (6 bases). The CDR3 extends over 14 amino acids. V lost 3 bases and J lost 5, with 10 bases in between. Per the germline V gene, CDR1 is LNHDA and CDR2 is SQIVND (reference sequence). The CDR3 loop reads CASSIPLATGELFF. The CDR3 nucleotides are TGTGCCAGTAGTATCCCTCTAGCGACCGGGGAGCTGTTTTTT.

This clone was seen more than once but under ten times. The chain uses TRBV29-1 and TRBJ2-7; unclear D gene. V lost 1 base, J lost 3 bases, and 10 bases lay in between. Germline V gene data show CDR1 as SQVTM and CDR2 as ANQGSEA. The length of the CDR3 is 13 residues. The CDR3 nucleotides read TGCAGCGTTGAAGGCAGTCAGGTCTACGAGCAGTACTTC. Amino acids: CSVEGSQVYEQYF.

This clone was detected only once. V usage is TRBV7-9 and J usage is TRBJ1-6; 11 nucleotides line up with TRBD1. Germline V lookup: CDR1 SEHNR, CDR2 FQNEAQ (reference sequence). The V gene end was trimmed by 4 bases and the J gene end by 8 bases; junction bases not matched to a gene: 16. This CDR3 is 19 amino acids long. CDR3 in DNA: TGTGCCAGCAGCTCCATAAACCCCGGGACAGGGGGTCTGGATTCACCCCTCCACTTT. Residues: CASSSINPGTGGLDSPLHF.